A single sample gave rise to the 27 T cell receptor beta chains below, sequenced in a study of regulatory T cells in long-lasting Graves disease. Time point denoted: newly diagnosed GD, antithyroid drugs for less than 3 months. PBMCs provided the RNA from which the TCR library was made. For TCR beta, libraries came from iRepertoire HTBI primers and Arm-PCR of CDR3 regions. TCRdb itself ran the multiplex PCR reads through MiXCR, one entry per CDR3 protein. The data hold hundreds of thousands of distinct CDR3 sequences, with roughly 15% observed a single time. The same sample was also studied in work on T cells in Graves' hyperthyroidism and ophthalmopathy.

Sequencing used peripheral blood mononuclear cells (PBMCs), obtained at new diagnosis, from a patient treated with antithyroid drugs. The receptors here all came from a woman in her twenties or thirties with Graves disease.

The chain carries TRBV20-1 and TRBJ2-1; 10 nucleotides agree with TRBD2. Trimming cost V 3 bases and J 13 bases; bases outside gene matches: 6. Per the germline V gene, CDR1 is DFQATT and CDR2 is SNEGSKA (reference sequence). The CDR3 runs to 12 residues. The CDR3, as DNA: TGCAGTGCTAGGAGCGGGAGGGCCCTCCAGTTCTTC. It specifies CSARSGRALQFF.

On this clonotype: A much bigger clone sits one base away, suggesting this may be a read error. The chain has TRBV11-2 and TRBJ2-7; 10 bases fit TRBD2. V gave up 3 bases and J gave up 4 bases; unmatched junction bases: 6. The length of the CDR3 is 15 residues. Germline V lookup: CDR1 SGHAT, CDR2 FQNNGV. In DNA form, the CDR3 reads TGTGCCAGCAGCTTCCGGGTAGCGGGGGGTTACGAGCAGTACTTC. Amino acids: CASSFRVAGGYEQYF.

The chain is built from TRBV3-1 and TRBJ1-1; weak D call: TRBD1 (5 bases). The CDR3 sequence is 12 residues long. Trimming took 0 bases from V and 11 from J, leaving 10 bases between them. CDR1 and CDR2 (germline): LGHDT, YNNKEL (reference sequence). The DNA for the CDR3 is TGTGCCAGCAGCCAAGAGGGGCGGCAGGCTTTCTTT. Translation: CASSQEGRQAFF.

Note on this clonotype: A read error is possible here, since a much larger clone lies one base away. The chain links TRBV12-3 or TRBV12-4 to TRBJ2-3; D is perhaps TRBD2 (6 bases). The length of the CDR3 is 18 residues. Trimming stripped 5 bases from V and 6 bases from J, with 27 bases between. The CDR3 DNA reads TGTGCCAGCAGTACCAGGGTGGGACTCTCGCGTGGTAAGGATACGCAGTATTTT. This translates into CASSTRVGLSRGKDTQYF.

On this clonotype itself: The junction shows a germline mismatch at one end, possibly a read error. The rearrangement joins TRBV28 to TRBJ2-5; D remains ambiguous. CDR1 and CDR2 (germline): MDHEN, SYDVKM. The CDR3 length is 11 residues. The CDR3 is CVSSPSETQYF. The CDR3 DNA reads TGTGTCAGCAGTCCATCAGAGACCCAGTACTTC.

This clonotype was recorded a few times. The V and J genes are TRBV20-1 and TRBJ1-5; no clear D. The CDR3 runs 13 residues. V was cut by 5 bases and J by 7 bases, with 15 bases left in between. Per the germline V gene, CDR1 is DFQATT and CDR2 is SNEGSKA (reference sequence). The CDR3 reads CSARQDPSQPQHF. DNA of the CDR3: TGCAGTGCTCGGCAGGACCCTTCGCAGCCCCAGCATTTT.

To note about this clonotype: It may be a read error: a sequence one base away is much more abundant. CDR3 in amino acids: CASSSEAEKLFF. The CDR3, as DNA: TGTGCCAGCAGTTCGGAGGCTGAAAAACTGTTTTTT. This chain connects TRBV12-3 or TRBV12-4 to TRBJ1-4; D is ambiguous. This CDR3 is built from 12 residues. V lost 4 bases, J lost 7 bases, and 7 bases lay in between.

The chain is built from TRBV19 and TRBJ2-4, with D possibly TRBD1 on 6 matching bases. V lost 1 base, J lost 2 bases, and 12 bases lay in between. The CDR3 covers 16 residues. Germline loops: CDR1 LNHDA, CDR2 SQIVND (reference sequence). For the CDR3, the DNA is TGTGCCAGTAGTATAGTTACAGGGACACCCAAAAACATTCAGTACTTC. Translation: CASSIVTGTPKNIQYF.

The sample holds a few counts of this clonotype. The chain uses TRBV6-2 or TRBV6-3 and TRBJ1-6; D is possibly TRBD1 (5 bases). Germline CDR1 and CDR2: MNHEY and SVGEGT. The CDR3 covers 12 residues. Trimming removed 6 bases at V and 15 bases at J, with 15 bases between. CDR3 DNA sequence: TGTGCCAGCAGCGCTTCAGGGCCCATCCTCCACTTT. Amino acid sequence: CASSASGPILHF.

This clonotype turned up a few times. The chain couples TRBV28 to TRBJ1-5; no clear D gene. V lost 3 bases and J 3 bases, leaving 9 bases between the germline ends. Looked up from germline, CDR1 is MDHEN and CDR2 is SYDVKM. The CDR3 totals 14 residues. The CDR3 DNA follows: TGTGCCAGCAGTTTCCGGGGTGTCAATCAGCCCCAGCATTTT. Translating gives CASSFRGVNQPQHF.

At least ten counts were recorded for this clonotype. A junction boundary mismatches the germline segment, possibly from a read error. This chain uses TRBV7-9 with TRBJ1-2; unclear D gene. There are 14 residues in the CDR3. Germline CDR1 SEHNR, CDR2 FQNEAQ (reference sequence). The CDR3 reads CASSFGTNNNGYTF. CDR3 nucleotides: TGTGCCAGCAGCTTTGGTACTAATAACAATGGCTACACCTTC.

This clonotype was picked up many times. The chain is built from TRBV27 and TRBJ1-4; D unclear. The germline V gene encodes CDR1 MNHEY and CDR2 SMNVEV (reference sequence). CDR3 size: 14 residues. The germline V and J ends were trimmed by 4 bases and 0 bases, with 6 bases remaining between them. The CDR3, as DNA: TGTGCCAGCAGTTGGGCCTCAACTAATGAAAAACTGTTTTTT. Its protein product is CASSWASTNEKLFF.

This clonotype has more than one count but fewer than ten. This chain joins TRBV4-2 and TRBJ2-2, with 13 bases identical to TRBD2. The length of the CDR3 is 17 residues. Unmatched junction bases numbered 9, after V lost 4 bases and J lost 7 bases. CDR1 LGHNA and CDR2 YNFKEQ come from the germline V gene. The CDR3 spells CASSRSGTSGMVGELFF. In DNA form, the CDR3 reads TGTGCCAGCAGCCGATCCGGGACTAGCGGGATGGTCGGGGAGCTGTTTTTT.

In this sample, this clonotype turned up many times. The V call is TRBV7-3, the J call TRBJ2-5, with 8 bases identical to TRBD1. The CDR3 covers 15 residues. Germline V gives CDR1 SGHTA, CDR2 FQGTGA. The ends lost 5 bases at V and 2 bases at J; junction bases unmatched: 7. The CDR3 reads CASSLRTGLQETQYF. The CDR3 nucleotides are TGTGCCAGCAGCCTACGGACAGGGTTGCAAGAGACCCAGTACTTC.

This clonotype was detected ten times or more. J is TRBJ2-5 and V is TRBV29-1; D not resolved. V lost 0 bases to trimming and J lost 4 bases, with 3 bases between them. The V gene's germline CDR1 is SQVTM and CDR2 ANQGSEA. There are 11 residues in the CDR3. This CDR3 reads CSVEESETQYF. As DNA, the CDR3 is TGCAGCGTTGAAGAATCAGAGACCCAGTACTTC.

The chain recombines TRBV7-9 with TRBJ2-7; 10 bases fit TRBD2. V was pared by 1 base and J by 6 bases, with 6 bases of the junction left unmatched. The germline V gene encodes CDR1 SEHNR and CDR2 FQNEAQ (reference sequence). The CDR3 has 15 amino acids. CDR3 coding DNA: TGTGCCAGCAGCTTAGACCTAGCGGGAGAGTCCGAGCAGTACTTC. It yields the protein CASSLDLAGESEQYF.

The chain is built from TRBV5-1 and TRBJ2-3; D not certain. From germline, CDR1 is SGHRS and CDR2 YFSETQ. Trimming pared 0 bases from V and 0 bases from J, leaving 11 bases between. This CDR3 has 16 amino acids. CDR3 DNA sequence: TGCGCCAGCAGCTTGGGGCTTGGCGTTAGCACAGATACGCAGTATTTT. It is translated as CASSLGLGVSTDTQYF.

This clonotype was found a few times. The chain carries TRBV5-1 and TRBJ2-5, with 10 bases matching TRBD2. The V gene's germline CDR1 is SGHRS and CDR2 YFSETQ. This CDR3 has 15 amino acids. V lost 4 bases and J lost 7; bases outside the gene matches: 10. CDR3 protein: CASSVQTSGLGTQYF. Here the CDR3 DNA reads TGCGCCAGCAGCGTCCAGACTAGCGGGCTCGGGACCCAGTACTTC.

This clonotype appeared a few times. The chain has TRBV7-9 and TRBJ2-7; the match to TRBD1 covers 7 bases. V dropped 0 bases and J dropped 4; count of bases not matched to a gene: 18. Germline V gene sequence: CDR1 SEHNR, CDR2 FQNEAQ (reference sequence). The CDR3 contains 19 residues. CDR3 in DNA: TGTGCCAGCAGCTTAGCTCGGAACTACGACCGGGACAGAATTTACGAGCAGTACTTC. It encodes CASSLARNYDRDRIYEQYF.

V usage is TRBV3-1 and J usage is TRBJ2-1; 7 bases match TRBD2. The CDR3 is 14 amino acids. CDR1 and CDR2 from the germline V gene are LGHDT and YNNKEL (reference sequence). V shed 4 bases, J shed 4 bases, and the junction held 4 bases outside the gene matches. The CDR3 DNA is TGTGCCAGCAGCCTCCGGGGGGAGTACAATGAGCAGTTCTTC. It specifies CASSLRGEYNEQFF.

Regarding this clonotype: A much larger clone lies a single base off, so this may be a read error. V and J are TRBV7-2 and TRBJ2-1; D could derive from TRBD1 or TRBD2 (5 bases each). The DNA matches TRBJ2-5 better at its end, which makes the J call doubtful. The CDR3 sequence is 15 residues long. CDR1 is SGHTA, CDR2 FQGNSA, per germline. The CDR3 region has the DNA TGTGCCAGCAGCCTTGCCGGGGCCCCTTCGGGCGCCCAGTACTTC. This sequence encodes CASSLAGAPSGAQYF.

Turning to this clonotype: This sequence may be a read error, since a much larger clone differs from it by one base. The V call is TRBV28, the J call TRBJ1-1; tentative D call: TRBD1 (6 bases). Trimming pared 4 bases from V and 4 bases from J, leaving 16 bases between. The CDR3 is 15 residues long. Germline V gives CDR1 MDHEN, CDR2 SYDVKM. CDR3 in amino acids: CASSSTGTRSTEAFF. Here the CDR3 DNA reads TGTGCCAGCAGTTCCACCGGGACAAGGAGCACTGAAGCTTTCTTT.

This clonotype was detected only a few times. The chain's CDR3 is CSASRQGIIAEAFF. Here the CDR3 DNA reads TGCAGTGCTAGCCGACAGGGTATAATCGCTGAAGCTTTCTTT. V usage is TRBV20-1 and J usage is TRBJ1-1; 7 bases agree with TRBD1. The CDR3 is 14 amino acids. The trim removed 3 bases at V and 6 bases at J, leaving 10 bases unmatched. Germline CDR1 DFQATT, CDR2 SNEGSKA (reference sequence).

This clonotype occurred many times. The rearrangement uses TRBV20-1 and TRBJ2-7; TRBD2 matches 15 bases. CDR1 is DFQATT and CDR2 is SNEGSKA in the germline V gene (reference sequence). V trimming: 2 bases; J trimming: 6 bases; junction bases outside the gene matches: 2. The CDR3 is 14 amino acids. The CDR3 DNA sequence: TGCAGTGCTAGATCGGGACTAGCGGGAGGCGAGCAGTACTTC. This codes for CSARSGLAGGEQYF.

CDR3 protein: CASSDPGTSTDTQYF. The CDR3 DNA follows: TGTGCCAGTAGCGATCCGGGGACCAGCACAGATACGCAGTATTTT. V usage is TRBV19 and J usage is TRBJ2-3; D may be TRBD1 or TRBD2 (5 bases each). Trimming took off 6 bases at V and 0 bases at J, with 13 bases between the two ends. CDR1 and CDR2 from the germline V gene are LNHDA and SQIVND (reference sequence). The CDR3 spans 15 residues.

This clonotype was seen many times. The genes are TRBV28 and TRBJ1-2, with 7 bases matching TRBD1. V gave up 6 bases and J gave up 2 bases; unmatched junction bases: 9. Per the germline V gene, CDR1 is MDHEN and CDR2 is SYDVKM. This CDR3 comprises 15 residues. The CDR3 loop is CASRQLDRVNYGYTF. As DNA, the CDR3 is TGTGCCAGCAGGCAACTAGACAGGGTAAACTATGGCTACACCTTC.

In regard to this clonotype: This likely came from a read error, as a far larger clone is one base away. The genes are TRBV6-6 and TRBJ2-7; D is possibly TRBD1 (6 bases). The germline CDR1 and CDR2 sequences are MNHNY and SVGAGI (reference sequence). This CDR3 region has 15 residues. Written as DNA, the CDR3 is TGTGCCAGCAGTTACTCGGGACACGGAGGCTACGAGCAGCACTTC. This sequence encodes CASSYSGHGGYEQHF.